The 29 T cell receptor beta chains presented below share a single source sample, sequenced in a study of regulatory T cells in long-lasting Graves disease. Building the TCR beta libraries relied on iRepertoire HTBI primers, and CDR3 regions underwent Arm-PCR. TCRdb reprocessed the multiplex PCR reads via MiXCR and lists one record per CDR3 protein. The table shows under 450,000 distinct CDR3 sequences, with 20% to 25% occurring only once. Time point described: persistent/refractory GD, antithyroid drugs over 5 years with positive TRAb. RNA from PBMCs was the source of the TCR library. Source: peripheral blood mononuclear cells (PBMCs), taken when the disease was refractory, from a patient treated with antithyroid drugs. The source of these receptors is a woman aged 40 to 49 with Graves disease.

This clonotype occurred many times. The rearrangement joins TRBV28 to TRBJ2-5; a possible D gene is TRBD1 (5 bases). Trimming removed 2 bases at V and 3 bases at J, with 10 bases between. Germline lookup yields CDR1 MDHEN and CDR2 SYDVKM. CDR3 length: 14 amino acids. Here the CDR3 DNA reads TGTGCCAGCAGTTTAGGGCGCAGGGAAGAGACCCAGTACTTC. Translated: CASSLGRREETQYF.

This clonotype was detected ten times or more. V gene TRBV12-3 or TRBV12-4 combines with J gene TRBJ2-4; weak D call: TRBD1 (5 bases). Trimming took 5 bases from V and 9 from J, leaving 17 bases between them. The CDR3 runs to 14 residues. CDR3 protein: CASSPRAGRVIQYF. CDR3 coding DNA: TGTGCCAGCAGTCCCAGGGCCGGACGGGTCATTCAGTACTTC.

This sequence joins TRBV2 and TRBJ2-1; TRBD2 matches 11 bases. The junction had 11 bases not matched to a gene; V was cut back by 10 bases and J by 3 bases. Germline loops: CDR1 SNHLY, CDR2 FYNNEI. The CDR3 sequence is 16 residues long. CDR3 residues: CANQRSGTSGYNEQFF. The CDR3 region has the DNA TGTGCCAACCAGCGATCCGGGACTAGCGGCTACAATGAGCAGTTCTTC.

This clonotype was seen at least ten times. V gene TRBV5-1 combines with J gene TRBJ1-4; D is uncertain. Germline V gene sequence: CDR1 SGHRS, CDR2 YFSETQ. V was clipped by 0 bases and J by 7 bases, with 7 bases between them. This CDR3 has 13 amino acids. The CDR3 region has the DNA TGCGCCAGCAGCTTGGAAGGGAGTGAAAAACTGTTTTTT. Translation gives CASSLEGSEKLFF.

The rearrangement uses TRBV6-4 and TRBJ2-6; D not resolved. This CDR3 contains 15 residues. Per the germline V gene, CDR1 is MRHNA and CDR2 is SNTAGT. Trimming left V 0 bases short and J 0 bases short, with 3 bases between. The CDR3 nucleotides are TGTGCCAGCAGTGACTCAGACTCTGGGGCCAACGTCCTGACTTTC. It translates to CASSDSDSGANVLTF.

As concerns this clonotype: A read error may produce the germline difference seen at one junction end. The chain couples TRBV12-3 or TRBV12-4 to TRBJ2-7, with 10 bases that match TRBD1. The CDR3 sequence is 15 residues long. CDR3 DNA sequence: TGTGCCGGCAGTTTATCGGGACAGGGGACCTACGAGCAGTACTTC. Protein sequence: CAGSLSGQGTYEQYF.

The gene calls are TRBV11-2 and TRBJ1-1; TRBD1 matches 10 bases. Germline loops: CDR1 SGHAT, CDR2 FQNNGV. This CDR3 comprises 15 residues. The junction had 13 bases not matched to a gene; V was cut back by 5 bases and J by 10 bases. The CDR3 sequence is CASSLTRDRGPGAFF. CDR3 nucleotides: TGTGCCAGCAGCCTGACCCGGGACAGGGGCCCTGGAGCTTTCTTT.

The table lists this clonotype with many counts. This CDR3 reads CASTNSNQPQHF. The CDR3 DNA is TGTGCCAGCACGAACAGCAATCAGCCCCAGCATTTT. The genes are TRBV2 and TRBJ1-5, with no clear D. Germline values: CDR1 SNHLY, CDR2 FYNNEI. This CDR3 is built from 12 residues. V lost 7 bases to trimming and J lost 1 base, with 5 bases between them.

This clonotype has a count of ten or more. CDR3: CASISDPAGGEQYF. The CDR3 bases are TGTGCCAGCATATCCGACCCAGCAGGGGGCGAGCAGTACTTC. J is TRBJ2-7 and V is TRBV28; 7 nucleotides line up with TRBD1. The ends lost 7 bases at V and 6 bases at J; junction bases unmatched: 12. CDR1 is MDHEN and CDR2 is SYDVKM in the germline V gene. There are 14 residues in the CDR3. Full variable domain (remainder filled in from reference TRBV28 and TRBJ2-7): DVKVTQSSRYLVKRTGEKVFLECVQDMDHENMFWYRQDPGLGLRLIYFSYDVKMKEKGDIPEGYSVSREKKERFSLILESASTNQTSMYLCASISDPAGGEQYFGPGTRLTVT.

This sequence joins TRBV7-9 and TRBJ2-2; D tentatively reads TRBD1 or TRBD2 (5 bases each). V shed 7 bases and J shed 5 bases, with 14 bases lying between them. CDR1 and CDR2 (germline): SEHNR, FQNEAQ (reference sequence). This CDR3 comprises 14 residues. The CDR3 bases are TGTGCCAGCACTTCCTTGGGGGAAACCGGGGAGCTGTTTTTT. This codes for CASTSLGETGELFF.

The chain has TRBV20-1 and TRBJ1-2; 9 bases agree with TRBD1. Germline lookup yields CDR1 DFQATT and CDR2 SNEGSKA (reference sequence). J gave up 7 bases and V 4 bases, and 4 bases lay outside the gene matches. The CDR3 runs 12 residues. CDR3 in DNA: TGCAGTGCTATCACAGGGGGCCGTGGCTACACCTTC. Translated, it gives CSAITGGRGYTF.

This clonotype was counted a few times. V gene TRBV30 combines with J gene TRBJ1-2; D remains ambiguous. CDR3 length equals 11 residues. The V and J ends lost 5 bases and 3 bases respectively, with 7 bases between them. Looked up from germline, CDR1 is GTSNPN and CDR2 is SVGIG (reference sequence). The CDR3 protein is CAWQPYYGYTF. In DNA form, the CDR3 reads TGTGCCTGGCAGCCCTACTATGGCTACACCTTC.

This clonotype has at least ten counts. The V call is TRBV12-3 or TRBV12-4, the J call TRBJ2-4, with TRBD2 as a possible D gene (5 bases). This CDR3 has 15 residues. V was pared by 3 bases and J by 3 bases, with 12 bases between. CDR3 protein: CASSLRETGKNIQYF. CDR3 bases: TGTGCCAGCAGTTTGAGGGAAACGGGCAAAAACATTCAGTACTTC.

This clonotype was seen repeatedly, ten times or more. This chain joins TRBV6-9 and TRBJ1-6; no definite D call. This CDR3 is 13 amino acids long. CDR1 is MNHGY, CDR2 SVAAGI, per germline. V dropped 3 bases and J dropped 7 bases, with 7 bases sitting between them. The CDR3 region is CASSYGLNSPLHF. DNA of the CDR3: TGTGCCAGCAGTTACGGACTGAATTCACCCCTCCACTTT.

CDR3 sequence: CASSLRDHTPNNEQFF. The CDR3 DNA reads as TGTGCCAGCAGTTTAAGGGACCACACCCCCAACAATGAGCAGTTCTTC. V and J are TRBV28 and TRBJ2-1, with D perhaps TRBD1 or TRBD2 (5 bases each). The V gene's germline CDR1 is MDHEN and CDR2 SYDVKM. The CDR3 sequence is 16 residues long. Trimming left V 2 bases short and J 5 bases short, with 16 bases between.

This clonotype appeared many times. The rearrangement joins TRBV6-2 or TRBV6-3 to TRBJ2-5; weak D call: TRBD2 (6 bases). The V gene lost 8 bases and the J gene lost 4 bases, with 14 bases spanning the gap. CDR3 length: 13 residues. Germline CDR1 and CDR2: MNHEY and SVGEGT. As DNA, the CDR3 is TGTGCCAGCCGCAGAGGAGGGGCAGAGACCCAGTACTTC. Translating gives CASRRGGAETQYF.

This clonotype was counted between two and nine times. This chain's CDR3 is CASSRDGLIDTQYF. As DNA, the CDR3 is TGTGCCAGCAGTCGGGACGGACTCATTGATACGCAGTATTTT. V usage is TRBV28 and J usage is TRBJ2-3; either TRBD1 or TRBD2 may supply D (5 bases each). Germline CDR1 MDHEN, CDR2 SYDVKM. The V gene lost 5 bases and the J gene lost 6 bases, with 15 bases spanning the gap. This CDR3 is built from 14 residues.

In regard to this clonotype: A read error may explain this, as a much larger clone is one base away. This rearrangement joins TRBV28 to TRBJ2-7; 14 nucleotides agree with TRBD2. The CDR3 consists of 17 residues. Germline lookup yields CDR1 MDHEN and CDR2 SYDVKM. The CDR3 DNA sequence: TGTGCCAGCAGTTCACCGGGACTAGCGGGGGTCTCCTACGAGCAGTGCTTC. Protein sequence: CASSSPGLAGVSYEQCF.

CDR3 nucleotides: TGTGCCAGCAGCTTAGCGGCGGGGATTTACGGAAACACCATATATTTT. This translates into CASSLAAGIYGNTIYF. The V call is TRBV7-8, the J call TRBJ1-3; no reliable D call. In germline, CDR1 is SGHVS, CDR2 FQNEAQ. The CDR3 has 16 amino acids. The V and J ends lost 0 bases and 4 bases respectively, with 13 bases between them. The full variable domain, in which reference TRBV7-8 and TRBJ1-3 provide the parts outside the CDR3, is GAGVSQSPRYKVAKRGQDVALRCDPISGHVSLFWYQQALGQGPEFLTYFQNEAQLDKSGLPSDRFFAERPEGSVSTLKIQRTQQEDSAVYLCASSLAAGIYGNTIYFGEGSWLTVV.

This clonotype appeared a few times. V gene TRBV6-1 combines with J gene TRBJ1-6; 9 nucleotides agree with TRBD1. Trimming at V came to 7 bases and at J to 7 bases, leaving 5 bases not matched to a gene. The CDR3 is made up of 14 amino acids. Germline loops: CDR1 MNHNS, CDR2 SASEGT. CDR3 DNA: TGTGCCAGCACCCTCGACAGGGGGAATTCACCCCTCCACTTT. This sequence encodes CASTLDRGNSPLHF.

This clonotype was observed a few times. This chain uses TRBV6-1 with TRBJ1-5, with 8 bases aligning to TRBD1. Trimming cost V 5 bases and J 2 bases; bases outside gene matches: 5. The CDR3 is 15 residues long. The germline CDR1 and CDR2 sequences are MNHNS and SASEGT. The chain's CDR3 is CASSSRGLGNQPQHF. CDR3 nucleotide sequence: TGTGCCAGCAGTAGCAGGGGGCTGGGCAATCAGCCCCAGCATTTT.

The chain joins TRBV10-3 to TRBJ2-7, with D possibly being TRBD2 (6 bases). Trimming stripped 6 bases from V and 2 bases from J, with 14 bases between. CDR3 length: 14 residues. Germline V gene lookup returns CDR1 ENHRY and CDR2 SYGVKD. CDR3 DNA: TGTGCCATCAGCGGAGGGCTTTTTACCTACGAGCAGTACTTC. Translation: CAISGGLFTYEQYF.

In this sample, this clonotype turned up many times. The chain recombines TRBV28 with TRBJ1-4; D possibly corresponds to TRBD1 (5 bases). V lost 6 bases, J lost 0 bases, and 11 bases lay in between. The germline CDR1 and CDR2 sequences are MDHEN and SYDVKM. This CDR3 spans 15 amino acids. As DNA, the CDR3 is TGTGCCAGCAGGATGACAGTTGCAACTAATGAAAAACTGTTTTTT. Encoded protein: CASRMTVATNEKLFF.

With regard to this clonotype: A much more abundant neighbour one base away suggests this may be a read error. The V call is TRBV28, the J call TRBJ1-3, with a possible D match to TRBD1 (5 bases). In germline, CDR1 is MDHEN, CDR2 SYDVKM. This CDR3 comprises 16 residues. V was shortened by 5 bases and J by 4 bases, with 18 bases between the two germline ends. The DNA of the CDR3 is TGTGCCAGCAGTACGCCCGGACATGGGTACGGAAACACCATATATTTT. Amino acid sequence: CASSTPGHGYGNTIYF.

CDR3 DNA: TGTGCCAGCGGCGGGATCGAGCAGTACTTC. Translation: CASGGIEQYF. V usage is TRBV6-2 or TRBV6-3 and J usage is TRBJ2-7; D is perhaps TRBD2 (6 bases). V was shortened by 8 bases and J by 6 bases, with 8 bases between the two germline ends. Germline values: CDR1 MNHEY, CDR2 SVGEGT. The CDR3 covers 10 residues.

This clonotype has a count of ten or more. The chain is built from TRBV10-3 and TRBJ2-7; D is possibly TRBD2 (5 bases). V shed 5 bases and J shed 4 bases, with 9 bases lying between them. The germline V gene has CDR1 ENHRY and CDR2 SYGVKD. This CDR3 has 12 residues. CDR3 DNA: TGTGCCATCAGTCCTAGCCTTTACGAGCAGTACTTC. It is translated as CAISPSLYEQYF.

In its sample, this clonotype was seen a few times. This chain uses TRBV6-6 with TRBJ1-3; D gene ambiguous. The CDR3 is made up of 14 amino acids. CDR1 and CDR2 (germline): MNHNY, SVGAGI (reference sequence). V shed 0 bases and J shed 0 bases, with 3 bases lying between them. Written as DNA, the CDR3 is TGTGCCAGCAGTTACTCGCCCTCTGGAAACACCATATATTTT. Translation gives CASSYSPSGNTIYF.

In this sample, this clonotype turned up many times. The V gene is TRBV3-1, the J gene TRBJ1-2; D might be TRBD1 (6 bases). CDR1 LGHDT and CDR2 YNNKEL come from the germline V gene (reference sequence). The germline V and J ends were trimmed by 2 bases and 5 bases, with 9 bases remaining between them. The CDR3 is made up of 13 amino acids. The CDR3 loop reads CASSQQGLYGYTF. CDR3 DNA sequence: TGTGCCAGCAGCCAACAGGGGTTATATGGCTACACCTTC.

The CDR3 nucleotides read TGTGCCAGCAGCCAAAGCGGGATGAGGTCCTCCTACAATGAGCAGTTCTTC. Protein sequence: CASSQSGMRSSYNEQFF. The chain has TRBV11-2 and TRBJ2-1; 7 bases map to TRBD2. Germline V CDR1 and CDR2: SGHAT, FQNNGV. Trimming removed 5 bases from V and 0 bases from J; junction bases left unmatched: 10. The CDR3 totals 17 residues.